Below, 25 T cell receptor beta chains from the same sample are listed, as sequenced in a study of cytomegalovirus exposure and HLA in healthy donors (dated 2017 in TCRdb). The library was produced with the immunoSEQ multiplex PCR assay. A mixture of 60 forward primers for TCR Vbeta segments and 13 reverse primers for TCR Jbeta segments was used in the multiplex PCR. Imported from immuneACCESS, the table was reduced by TCRdb to in-frame sequences with V and J called. These copies leave out some clones; in studies compared against another copy, an unresolved V gene accounts for under half, and the cause of the remainder is not known. For this sample the table gives around 150,000 clones, of which roughly 71% were detected only once. Of the sample, less than 9% is held by the ten largest clones. Material: PBMCs. All receptors come from a male donor in good health and CMV-seropositive.

This clone was counted between two and nine times. The V gene is TRBV6-5, the J gene TRBJ1-6; tentative D call: TRBD1 (5 bases). Germline CDR1 reads MNHEY; CDR2 reads SVGAGI. There are 16 residues in the CDR3. The V and J ends lost 2 bases and 6 bases respectively, with 14 bases between them. The CDR3 region is CASSYHPRGTNSPLHF. CDR3 nucleotide sequence: TGTGCCAGCAGTTACCATCCCCGGGGGACTAATTCACCCCTCCACTTT.

J is TRBJ2-1 and V is TRBV11-2, with 9 bases that match TRBD2. Per germline, CDR1 SGHAT and CDR2 FQNNGV. V trimming: 5 bases; J trimming: 3 bases; junction bases outside the gene matches: 5. This CDR3 spans 15 amino acids. The DNA for the CDR3 is TGTGCCAGCAGCCCGGTAGCGGGGGACTACAATGAGCAGTTCTTC. Its translation: CASSPVAGDYNEQFF.

The rearrangement uses TRBV7-2 and TRBJ1-6; no clear D gene. Germline-derived CDR1 and CDR2 are SGHTA and FQGNSA. The CDR3 sequence is 16 residues long. Trimming removed 1 base from V and 6 bases from J, with 13 bases in between. The CDR3 nucleotides are TGTGCCAGCAGCTTAGTAATAGGCCAGCGTAATTCACCCCTCCACTTT. It yields the protein CASSLVIGQRNSPLHF.

This chain links TRBV19 with TRBJ1-1; D remains ambiguous. Germline values: CDR1 LNHDA, CDR2 SQIVND (reference sequence). Trimming shortened V by 7 bases and J by 1 base, and 13 bases separated the two germline ends. The CDR3 loop spans 14 amino acids. CDR3 residues: CASTPVERNTEAFF. As DNA, the CDR3 is TGTGCCAGTACCCCTGTTGAGCGGAACACTGAAGCTTTCTTT.

V usage is TRBV30 and J usage is TRBJ1-1; D might be TRBD1 (5 bases). The CDR3 covers 13 residues. The germline CDR1 and CDR2 sequences are GTSNPN and SVGIG (reference sequence). V was pared by 4 bases and J by 5 bases, with 14 bases between. The CDR3 sequence is CAWTRGGTTEAFF. CDR3 nucleotide sequence: TGTGCCTGGACCCGGGGGGGGACGACTGAAGCTTTCTTT.

This rearrangement joins TRBV9 to TRBJ1-1; 7 bases are shared with TRBD1. Germline loops: CDR1 SGDLS, CDR2 YYNGEE. The CDR3 sequence is 13 residues long. V dropped 4 bases and J dropped 3; count of bases not matched to a gene: 3. The CDR3 coding sequence is TGTGCCAGCAGCTCGCAGGGGGACACTGAAGCTTTCTTT. Translating it yields CASSSQGDTEAFF.

This clone was seen more than once but under ten times. This chain connects TRBV6-6 to TRBJ2-7, with D maybe TRBD2 (6 bases). Germline CDR1 is MNHNY and CDR2 is SVGAGI (reference sequence). The germline V and J ends were trimmed by 8 bases and 2 bases, with 13 bases remaining between them. The CDR3 totals 13 residues. CDR3: CASWDSSTYEQYF. The CDR3 DNA is TGTGCCAGCTGGGACTCCTCCACCTACGAGCAGTACTTC.

The V and J genes are TRBV29-1 and TRBJ2-7; D is perhaps TRBD2 (6 bases). Trimming took off 7 bases at V and 1 base at J, with 14 bases between the two ends. The CDR3 has 13 residues. The V gene's germline CDR1 is SQVTM and CDR2 ANQGSEA. Here the CDR3 reads CSADSGDSYEQYF. Written as DNA, the CDR3 is TGCAGCGCGGATAGCGGAGATTCCTACGAGCAGTACTTC.

CDR3 amino acids: CASSSVLAGGITDTQYF. As DNA, the CDR3 is TGTGCCAGCAGCTCCGTCTTAGCGGGGGGGATCACAGATACGCAGTATTTT. The gene calls are TRBV5-4 and TRBJ2-3, with 11 nucleotides matching TRBD2. The germline CDR1 and CDR2 sequences are SGHNT and YYREEE (reference sequence). There are 17 residues in the CDR3. V lost 3 bases, J lost 2 bases, and 8 bases stayed unmatched.

The table lists this clone with a count of one. The chain's CDR3 is CASSTIPGYRGEQYF. CDR3 coding DNA: TGTGCCAGCAGCACAATTCCGGGGTACAGGGGCGAGCAGTACTTC. J is TRBJ2-7 and V is TRBV21-1; the table assigns TRBD1, which was not confirmed against the DNA. TRBV21-1 is marked as a pseudogene. This CDR3 has 15 amino acids.

The chain is built from TRBV5-8 and TRBJ2-1, with 13 bases matching TRBD2. V was clipped by 2 bases and J by 5 bases; unmatched bases: 1. This CDR3 is built from 15 residues. CDR1 is SGHTS and CDR2 is YDEGEE in the germline V gene. The DNA for the CDR3 is TGTGCCAGCAGCTTTGGGACTAGCGGGGACAATGAGCAGTTCTTC. It yields the protein CASSFGTSGDNEQFF.

This clone came up once. The chain combines TRBV4-2 with TRBJ2-5, with TRBD2 matching 10 bases. This CDR3 spans 17 amino acids. Germline CDR1 LGHNA, CDR2 YNFKEQ. V trimming: 0 bases; J trimming: 2 bases; junction bases outside the gene matches: 6. The CDR3 DNA follows: TGTGCCAGCAGCCAAGATCTAACTAGCGGGGAACAAGAGACCCAGTACTTC. It codes for CASSQDLTSGEQETQYF.

This clone came up once. The genes are TRBV29-1 and TRBJ1-1, with D possibly matching TRBD1 (6 bases). The germline V gene has CDR1 SQVTM and CDR2 ANQGSEA. The length of the CDR3 is 16 residues. Between the trimmed V and J ends, which lost 4 bases and 5 bases, there was a span of 23 bases. CDR3 nucleotides: TGCAGCGTTGTGGGGCCCTTAATCAGGGGAAGGACTGAAGCTTTCTTT. It translates to CSVVGPLIRGRTEAFF.

This chain uses TRBV27 with TRBJ2-7; no reliable D call. Trimming stripped 5 bases from V and 3 bases from J, with 11 bases between. This CDR3 has 13 amino acids. CDR1 is MNHEY and CDR2 is SMNVEV in the germline V gene (reference sequence). The CDR3 DNA reads as TGTGCCAGCAGTCCCCGTGGCCGCTACGAGCAGTACTTC. Encoded protein: CASSPRGRYEQYF.

The V and J genes are TRBV7-2 and TRBJ2-7; D might be TRBD2 (6 bases). Germline V lookup: CDR1 SGHTA, CDR2 FQGNSA. V lost 5 bases, J lost 2 bases, and 16 bases lay in between. The CDR3 is 15 residues long. The CDR3 DNA follows: TGTGCCAGCAGCCCTCAGGGAGGAAGGCCCTACGAGCAGTACTTC. Encoded protein: CASSPQGGRPYEQYF.

For this clone: The junction and the germline gene differ at one end; a read error may be behind it. The chain is built from TRBV11-2 and TRBJ2-7, with a possible D match to TRBD1 (5 bases). The CDR3 is 13 amino acids. Germline loops: CDR1 SGHAT, CDR2 FQNNGV. The CDR3: CASSLGPSTAHNF. Here the CDR3 DNA reads TGTGCCAGCAGCTTAGGTCCTTCGACAGCCCACAACTTC.

In this sample, this clone turned up a few times. The chain uses TRBV5-4 and TRBJ2-7; D not certain. The germline CDR1 and CDR2 sequences are SGHNT and YYREEE (reference sequence). V was cut by 0 bases and J by 0 bases, with 7 bases left in between. This CDR3 contains 14 residues. The CDR3: CASSLELNSYEQYF. DNA for the CDR3: TGTGCCAGCAGCTTGGAACTTAACTCCTACGAGCAGTACTTC. The variable domain in full, completed from reference TRBV5-4 and TRBJ2-7, reads ETGVTQSPTHLIKTRGQQVTLRCSSQSGHNTVSWYQQALGQGPQFIFQYYREEENGRGNFPPRFSGLQFPNYSSELNVNALELDDSALYLCASSLELNSYEQYFGPGTRLTVT.

V gene TRBV4-1 combines with J gene TRBJ2-1, with a tentative D call TRBD1 (6 bases). Germline V lookup: CDR1 MGHRA, CDR2 YSYEKL. CDR3 length: 14 amino acids. V lost 9 bases to trimming and J lost 6 bases, with 18 bases between them. CDR3 nucleotides: TGCGCCAGTCAGACACAGGGTGGCCGCAATGAGCAGTTCTTC. It translates to CASQTQGGRNEQFF.

V is TRBV18 and J is TRBJ1-3, with TRBD1 matching 7 bases. V lost 4 bases, J lost 0 bases, and 6 bases stayed unmatched. CDR1 and CDR2 from the germline V gene are KGHSH and LQKENI. The CDR3 is 16 amino acids. The CDR3 sequence: CASSQQGTTSGNTIYF. The CDR3 DNA is TGTGCCAGCTCACAACAGGGGACGACCTCTGGAAACACCATATATTTT.

V is TRBV15 and J is TRBJ1-5; TRBD1 might be the D (6 bases). The CDR3 consists of 17 residues. CDR1 is LNHNV and CDR2 is YYDKDF in the germline V gene (reference sequence). The ends were cut back, 0 bases at V and 3 bases at J, with 15 bases in the middle. CDR3 DNA: TGTGCCACCAGCAGAGATCTGGCACGGGGACACAATCAGCCCCAGCATTTT. Its protein product is CATSRDLARGHNQPQHF.

In its sample, this clone was seen once. The rearrangement links TRBV4-2 to TRBJ1-3, with no clear D. The CDR3 totals 15 residues. The germline V gene encodes CDR1 LGHNA and CDR2 YNFKEQ. Trimming stripped 0 bases from V and 0 bases from J, with 6 bases between. CDR3 sequence (DNA): TGTGCCAGCAGCCAAGAGGCCTCCTCTGGAAACACCATATATTTT. As protein: CASSQEASSGNTIYF.

This clone was counted a single time. The V gene is TRBV11-2, the J gene TRBJ2-7; 10 positions agree with TRBD1. CDR3 size: 16 residues. V was clipped by 3 bases and J by 1 base; unmatched bases: 6. Germline assignment: CDR1 SGHAT and CDR2 FQNNGV. CDR3 amino acids: CASSFMTGGESYEQYF. CDR3 nucleotide sequence: TGTGCCAGCAGCTTCATGACAGGGGGCGAGTCCTACGAGCAGTACTTC. Full variable domain (rest looked up from reference TRBV11-2 and TRBJ2-7): EAGVAQSPRYKIIEKRQSVAFWCNPISGHATLYWYQQILGQGPKLLIQFQNNGVVDDSQLPKDRFSAERLKGVDSTLKIQPAKLEDSAVYLCASSFMTGGESYEQYFGPGTRLTVT.

This clone came up once. The V and J genes are TRBV30 and TRBJ2-7; D is perhaps TRBD1 (6 bases). The germline CDR1 and CDR2 sequences are GTSNPN and SVGIG (reference sequence). V was clipped by 4 bases and J by 7 bases, with 17 bases between them. This CDR3 is 13 amino acids long. The CDR3 DNA reads TGTGCCTGGACCCAGGGGCAGGGAGTGGAGCAGTACTTC. Residues: CAWTQGQGVEQYF.

A single count supports this clone. The rearrangement links TRBV30 to TRBJ1-4, with 10 bases lining up with TRBD1. The CDR3 runs 12 residues. Germline-derived CDR1 and CDR2 are GTSNPN and SVGIG (reference sequence). J was trimmed by 10 bases and V by 7 bases; bases with no gene match: 6. Here the CDR3 reads CASDRGLGKLFF. DNA of the CDR3: TGTGCCTCCGACAGGGGGCTGGGAAAACTGTTTTTT.

This clone was seen a handful of times. The chain recombines TRBV10-3 with TRBJ2-4; 9 bases map to TRBD1. Unmatched junction bases numbered 3, after V lost 6 bases and J lost 0 bases. CDR3 size: 15 residues. Germline V gene data show CDR1 as ENHRY and CDR2 as SYGVKD. CDR3 sequence: CAISPQGAAKNIQYF. The CDR3 region has the DNA TGTGCCATCAGCCCACAGGGGGCAGCCAAAAACATTCAGTACTTC.